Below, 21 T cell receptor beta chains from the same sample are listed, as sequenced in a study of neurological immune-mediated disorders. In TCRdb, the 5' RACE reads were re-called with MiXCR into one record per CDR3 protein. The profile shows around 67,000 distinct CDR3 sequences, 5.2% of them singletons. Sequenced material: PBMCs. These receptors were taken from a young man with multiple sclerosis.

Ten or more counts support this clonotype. The CDR3 here is CASSLKGEAVRGAYEQYF. DNA for the CDR3: TGCGCCAGCAGCTTGAAAGGGGAGGCGGTCCGAGGCGCCTACGAGCAGTACTTC. This chain joins TRBV5-1 and TRBJ2-7; TRBD2 might be the D (6 bases). Germline assignment: CDR1 SGHRS and CDR2 YFSETQ. The CDR3 is 18 residues long. V lost 1 base, J lost 2 bases, and 22 bases lay in between.

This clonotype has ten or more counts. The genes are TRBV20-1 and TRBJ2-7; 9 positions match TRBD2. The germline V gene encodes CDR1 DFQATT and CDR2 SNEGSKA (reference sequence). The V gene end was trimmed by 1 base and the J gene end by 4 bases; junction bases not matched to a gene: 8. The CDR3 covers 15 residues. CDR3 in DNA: TGCAGTGCTAGAGGCTTTAGCGGGGGCCCATACGAGCAGTACTTC. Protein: CSARGFSGGPYEQYF.

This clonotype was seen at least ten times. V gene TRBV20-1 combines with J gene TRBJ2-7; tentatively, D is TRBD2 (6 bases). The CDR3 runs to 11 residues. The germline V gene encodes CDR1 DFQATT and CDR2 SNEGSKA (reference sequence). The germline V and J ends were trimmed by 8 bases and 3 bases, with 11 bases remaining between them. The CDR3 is CSKGTRYEQYF. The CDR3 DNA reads TGCAGTAAAGGGACTCGCTACGAGCAGTACTTC.

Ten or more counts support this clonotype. CDR3 DNA: TGCAGTGCCAGACAGGGGGCAGAGGGCAATCAGCCCCAGCATTTT. Amino acids: CSARQGAEGNQPQHF. This chain uses TRBV20-1 with TRBJ1-5; 10 bases are a match to TRBD1. Germline CDR1 reads DFQATT; CDR2 reads SNEGSKA (reference sequence). CDR3 length: 15 amino acids. V gave up 6 bases and J gave up 2 bases; unmatched junction bases: 7.

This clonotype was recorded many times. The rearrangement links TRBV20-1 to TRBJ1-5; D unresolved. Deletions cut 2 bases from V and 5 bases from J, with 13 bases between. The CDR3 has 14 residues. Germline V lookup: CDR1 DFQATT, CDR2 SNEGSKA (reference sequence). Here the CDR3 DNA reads TGCAGTGCTAGATCAAATTGGGGTGATCAGCCCCAGCATTTT. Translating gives CSARSNWGDQPQHF.

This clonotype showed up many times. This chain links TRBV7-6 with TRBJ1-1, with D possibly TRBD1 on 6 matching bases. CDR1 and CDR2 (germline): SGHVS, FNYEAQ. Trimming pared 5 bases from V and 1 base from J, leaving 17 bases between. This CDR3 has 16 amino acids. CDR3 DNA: TGTGCCAGCAGCCCCCTTCGGGGGGCCACGAACACTGAAGCTTTCTTT. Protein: CASSPLRGATNTEAFF.

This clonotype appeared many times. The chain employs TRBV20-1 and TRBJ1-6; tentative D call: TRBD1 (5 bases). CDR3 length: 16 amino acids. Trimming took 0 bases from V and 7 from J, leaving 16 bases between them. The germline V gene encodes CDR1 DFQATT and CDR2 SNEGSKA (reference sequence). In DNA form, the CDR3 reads TGCAGTGCTAGAGAGAAAGGGACGGCGGCCAATTCACCCCTCCACTTT. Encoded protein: CSAREKGTAANSPLHF.

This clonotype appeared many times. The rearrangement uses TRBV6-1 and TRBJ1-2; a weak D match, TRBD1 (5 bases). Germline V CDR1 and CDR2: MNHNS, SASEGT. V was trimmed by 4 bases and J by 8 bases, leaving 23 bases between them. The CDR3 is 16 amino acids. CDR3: CASSVAGGYTATGYTF. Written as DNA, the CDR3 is TGTGCCAGCAGTGTCGCTGGGGGTTATACCGCCACCGGCTACACCTTC.

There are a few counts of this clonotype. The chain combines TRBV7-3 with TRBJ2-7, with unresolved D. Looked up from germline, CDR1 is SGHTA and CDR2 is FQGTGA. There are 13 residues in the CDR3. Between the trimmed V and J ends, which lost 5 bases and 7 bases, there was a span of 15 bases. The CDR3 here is CASSLEREGEQYF. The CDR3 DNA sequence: TGTGCCAGCAGCCTCGAAAGGGAAGGGGAGCAGTACTTC.

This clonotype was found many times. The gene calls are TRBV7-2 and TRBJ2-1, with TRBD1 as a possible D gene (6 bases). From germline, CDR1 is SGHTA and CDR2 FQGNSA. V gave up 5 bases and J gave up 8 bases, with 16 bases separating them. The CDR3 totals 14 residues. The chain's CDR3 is CASSPHTGRDEQFF. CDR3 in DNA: TGTGCCAGCAGCCCCCATACAGGGAGAGATGAGCAGTTCTTC.

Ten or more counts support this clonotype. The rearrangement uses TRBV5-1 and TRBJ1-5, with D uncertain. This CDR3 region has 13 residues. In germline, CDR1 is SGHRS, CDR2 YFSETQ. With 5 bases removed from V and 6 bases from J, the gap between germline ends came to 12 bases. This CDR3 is CASSSDEGQPQHF. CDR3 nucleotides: TGCGCCAGCAGTTCTGACGAAGGTCAGCCCCAGCATTTT.

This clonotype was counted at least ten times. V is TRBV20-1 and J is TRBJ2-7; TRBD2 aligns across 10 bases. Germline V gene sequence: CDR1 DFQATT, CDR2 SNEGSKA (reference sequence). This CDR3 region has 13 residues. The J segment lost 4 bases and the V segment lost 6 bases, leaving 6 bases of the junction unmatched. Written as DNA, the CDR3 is TGCAGTGCCAGGGCTAGCGGGGGTTACGAGCAGTACTTC. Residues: CSARASGGYEQYF.

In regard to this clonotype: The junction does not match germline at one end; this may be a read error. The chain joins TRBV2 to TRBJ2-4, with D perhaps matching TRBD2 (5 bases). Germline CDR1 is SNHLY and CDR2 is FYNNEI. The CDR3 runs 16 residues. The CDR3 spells CASSEAEGLAKKIQYF. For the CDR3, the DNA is TGTGCCAGCAGTGAAGCAGAGGGTTTGGCCAAAAAAATTCAGTACTTC.

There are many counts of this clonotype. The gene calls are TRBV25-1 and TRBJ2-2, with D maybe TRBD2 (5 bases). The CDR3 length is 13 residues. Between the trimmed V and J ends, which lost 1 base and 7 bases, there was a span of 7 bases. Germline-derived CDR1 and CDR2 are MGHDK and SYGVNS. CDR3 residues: CASSELEGGELFF. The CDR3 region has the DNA TGTGCCAGCAGTGAATTAGAGGGCGGGGAGCTGTTTTTT.

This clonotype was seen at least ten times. The chain's CDR3 is CASKIWDMDEKLFF. CDR3 nucleotides: TGCGCCAGCAAGATTTGGGACATGGATGAAAAACTGTTTTTT. The V call is TRBV5-1, the J call TRBJ1-4, with a tentative D call TRBD1 (6 bases). The CDR3 spans 14 residues. With 6 bases removed from V and 6 bases from J, the gap between germline ends came to 15 bases. Germline assignment: CDR1 SGHRS and CDR2 YFSETQ.

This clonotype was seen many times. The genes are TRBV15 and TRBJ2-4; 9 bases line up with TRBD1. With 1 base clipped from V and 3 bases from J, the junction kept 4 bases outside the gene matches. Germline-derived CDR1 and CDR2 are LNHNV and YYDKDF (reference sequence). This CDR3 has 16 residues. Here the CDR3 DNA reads TGTGCCACCAGCAGAGCGAGGACAGGGGACAAAAACATTCAGTACTTC. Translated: CATSRARTGDKNIQYF.

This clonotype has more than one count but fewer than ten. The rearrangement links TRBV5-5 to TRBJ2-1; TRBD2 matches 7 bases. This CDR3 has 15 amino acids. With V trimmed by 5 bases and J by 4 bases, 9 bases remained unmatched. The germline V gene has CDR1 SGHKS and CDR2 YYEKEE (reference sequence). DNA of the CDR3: TGTGCCAGCAGTCGCGAGGGAGGGGCGTACAATGAGCAGTTCTTC. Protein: CASSREGGAYNEQFF.

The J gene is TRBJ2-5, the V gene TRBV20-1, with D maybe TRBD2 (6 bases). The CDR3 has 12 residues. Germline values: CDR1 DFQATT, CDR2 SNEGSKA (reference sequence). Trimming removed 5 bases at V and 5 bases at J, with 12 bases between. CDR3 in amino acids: CSARRDVETQYF. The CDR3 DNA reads TGCAGTGCTCGGAGGGACGTTGAGACCCAGTACTTC.

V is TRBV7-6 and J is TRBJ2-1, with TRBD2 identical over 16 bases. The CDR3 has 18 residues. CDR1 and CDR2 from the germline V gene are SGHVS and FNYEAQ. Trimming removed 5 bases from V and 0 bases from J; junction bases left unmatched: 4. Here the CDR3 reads CASSRGLAGGSSYNEQFF. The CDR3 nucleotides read TGTGCCAGCAGCAGGGGACTAGCGGGAGGGAGCTCCTACAATGAGCAGTTCTTC.

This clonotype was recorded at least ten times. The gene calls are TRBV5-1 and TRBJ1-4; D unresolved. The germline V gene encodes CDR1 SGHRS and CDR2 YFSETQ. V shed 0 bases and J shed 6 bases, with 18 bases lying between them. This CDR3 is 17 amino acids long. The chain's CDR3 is CASSLVGSSFRDEKLFF. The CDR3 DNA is TGCGCCAGCAGCTTGGTGGGGTCCTCGTTTAGGGATGAAAAACTGTTTTTT.

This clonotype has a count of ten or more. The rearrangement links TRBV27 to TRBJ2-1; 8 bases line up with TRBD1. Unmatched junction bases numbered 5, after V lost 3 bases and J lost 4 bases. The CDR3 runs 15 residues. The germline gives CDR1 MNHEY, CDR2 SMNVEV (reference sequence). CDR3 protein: CASSFSRGRYNEQFF. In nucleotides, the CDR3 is TGTGCCAGCAGTTTTTCCAGGGGGCGGTACAATGAGCAGTTCTTC.